This T cell receptor beta chain was captured in a study of molecular identifiers for immune sequencing clone quantification. Study summary: Replicates partitioned RNA from approximately 20,000 or 100,000 naive CD8 cells into five parts, sequencing four. Study results and limitations: In a background of around 970,000 naive cells, spiked Jurkat TCR RNA from one cell was reportedly detectable.

The CDR3 is made up of 13 amino acids. V lost 5 bases and J lost 6, with 10 bases in between. In germline, CDR1 is SGHVS, CDR2 FNYEAQ. Points on this clonotype: No antigen is known for it. With a much larger clone just one base away, this may be a read error.

Previously described methods and listed TCR primers were used for bulk TCR libraries. TCRdb processed the PCR reads anew with MiXCR; each CDR3 protein has one entry. The sample contains 460,000 or so distinct CDR3 sequences, about a fifth of which appear only once. V gene TRBV7-6 combines with J gene TRBJ2-2, with D hard to call. This sequence was found in a human donor in good health. Some libraries in this study had Jurkat cell RNA spiked in. Sequenced sample: naive CD8+ T cells from blood, with Jurkat cell RNA spiked in. Subset reported: FACS-sorted CD8+CD4-CCR7+CD45RA+ naive T cells. The CDR3 is CASSLKVAGELFF. The CDR3 coding sequence is TGTGCCAGCAGCCTGAAAGTGGCCGGGGAGCTGTTTTTT.